The 9 T cell receptor beta chains listed next were all sequenced from one sample in a study of T cell repertoires in cytomegalovirus infection. TCRdb fed the reads into MiXCR, producing one record per CDR3 protein. Among fewer than 550,000 distinct CDR3 sequences listed, more than 15% were seen once. Input material: CD8+ T cells from PBMCs. These receptor sequences come from a human donor in good health (CMV status not recorded). Some clones in this sample may be carry-over from other donors' samples.

This chain uses TRBV29-1 with TRBJ1-1; D is ambiguous. CDR1 SQVTM and CDR2 ANQGSEA come from the germline V gene. The CDR3 has 13 amino acids. Trimming pared 7 bases from V and 5 bases from J, leaving 17 bases between. Here the CDR3 reads CSAPGGWGTEAFF. The CDR3 nucleotides read TGCAGCGCACCGGGAGGGTGGGGAACTGAAGCTTTCTTT.

This clonotype was observed at least ten times. V and J are TRBV7-8 and TRBJ2-5; 9 bases fit TRBD2. Germline V CDR1 and CDR2: SGHVS, FQNEAQ. The ends lost 2 bases at V and 5 bases at J; junction bases unmatched: 6. The CDR3 is made up of 15 amino acids. CDR3 residues: CASSLWLAGRETQYF. For the CDR3, the DNA is TGTGCCAGCAGCTTATGGCTAGCGGGGAGGGAGACCCAGTACTTC.

V is TRBV6-5 and J is TRBJ1-1, with 7 nucleotides matching TRBD1. The J segment lost 5 bases and the V segment lost 5 bases, leaving 8 bases of the junction unmatched. Germline V CDR1 and CDR2: MNHEY, SVGAGI. This CDR3 comprises 14 residues. The CDR3 loop is CASSLGQEFTEAFF. The CDR3 bases are TGTGCCAGCAGTCTCGGACAGGAATTTACTGAAGCTTTCTTT.

The chain uses TRBV20-1 and TRBJ1-5; TRBD1 aligns across 12 bases. Looked up from germline, CDR1 is DFQATT and CDR2 is SNEGSKA (reference sequence). V lost 4 bases, J lost 7 bases, and 11 bases stayed unmatched. This CDR3 has 16 amino acids. CDR3 DNA: TGCAGTGCTATCCTCCGGGACAGGGGGCGCTTACAGCCCCAGCATTTT. This sequence encodes CSAILRDRGRLQPQHF.

This sequence joins TRBV27 and TRBJ2-7; TRBD2 might be the D (7 bases). The CDR3 is 15 residues long. V gave up 6 bases and J gave up 0 bases, with 15 bases separating them. The V gene's germline CDR1 is MNHEY and CDR2 SMNVEV (reference sequence). CDR3: CASRPRGGGSYEQYF. The CDR3 DNA reads as TGTGCCAGCAGGCCCAGGGGCGGGGGCTCCTACGAGCAGTACTTC.

The V gene is TRBV7-7, the J gene TRBJ2-5; 12 positions match TRBD2. V lost 5 bases and J lost 5; bases outside the gene matches: 6. Germline V CDR1 and CDR2: SSHAT, FNYEAQ (reference sequence). This CDR3 comprises 15 residues. The DNA for the CDR3 is TGTGCCAGCAGCCGGACTAGCGGGGTCCGTGAGACCCAGTACTTC. Residues: CASSRTSGVRETQYF.

The chain is built from TRBV4-1 and TRBJ2-1, with 12 bases identical to TRBD2. J was trimmed by 5 bases and V by 3 bases; bases with no gene match: 2. Germline V gene lookup returns CDR1 MGHRA and CDR2 YSYEKL. This CDR3 is 15 amino acids long. The CDR3 DNA sequence: TGCGCCAGCAGCCAGTGGACTAGCGGGAACAATGAGCAGTTCTTC. Protein product: CASSQWTSGNNEQFF.

The rearrangement uses TRBV20-1 and TRBJ2-7; D ambiguous. With 5 bases removed from V and 2 bases from J, the gap between germline ends came to 10 bases. Germline assignment: CDR1 DFQATT and CDR2 SNEGSKA (reference sequence). The CDR3 has 12 amino acids. The CDR3 spells CSASVATYEQYF. Written as DNA, the CDR3 is TGCAGTGCTTCGGTCGCAACCTACGAGCAGTACTTC.

This clonotype was counted at least ten times. The CDR3 DNA reads as TGCAGTGCTAGACGAAACCCCTGGGCTGGGTTCGAGACCCAGTACTTC. Its translation: CSARRNPWAGFETQYF. The chain recombines TRBV20-1 with TRBJ2-5; D unresolved. Per the germline V gene, CDR1 is DFQATT and CDR2 is SNEGSKA (reference sequence). This CDR3 is built from 16 residues. Between the trimmed V and J ends, which lost 2 bases and 5 bases, there was a span of 21 bases.